These 27 T cell receptor beta chains originate from one sample sequenced in a study of T cells and Merkel cell carcinoma outcomes. Only in-frame clones appear in the TCRdb table, and some are missing; sequencing was by immunoSEQ multiplex PCR. The sample includes roughly 300 clones, 85% to 95% of them seen just once. The sequencing sample was made of tumor tissue from Merkel cell carcinoma. These receptors were taken from a human donor with Merkel cell carcinoma.

In this sample, this clone turned up once. The rearrangement links TRBV9 to TRBJ1-1, with D hard to call. Germline V gene sequence: CDR1 SGDLS, CDR2 YYNGEE. The CDR3 is 12 amino acids. V lost 3 bases, J lost 4 bases, and 7 bases lay in between. CDR3 in DNA: TGTGCCAGCAGCGCCGAGAGCACTGAAGCTTTCTTT. This codes for CASSAESTEAFF.

V and J are TRBV19 and TRBJ1-2; D gene ambiguous. The CDR3 is 13 amino acids. Trimming left V 3 bases short and J 1 base short, with 6 bases between. Germline V lookup: CDR1 LNHDA, CDR2 SQIVND (reference sequence). CDR3 DNA sequence: TGTGCCAGTAGTATCGCGGATAACTATGGCTACACCTTC. Translation: CASSIADNYGYTF.

The chain couples TRBV14 to TRBJ2-7; D is undetermined. CDR3 size: 12 residues. Germline CDR1 is SGHDN and CDR2 is FVKESK. Trimming shortened V by 4 bases and J by 3 bases, and 7 bases separated the two germline ends. Here the CDR3 DNA reads TGTGCCAGCAGCCCCGCTAACTACGAGCAGTACTTC. Protein sequence: CASSPANYEQYF.

V usage is TRBV7-3 and J usage is TRBJ2-1; D gene uncertain. The CDR3 has 12 residues. Trimming took 5 bases from V and 11 from J, leaving 13 bases between them. Germline CDR1 is SGHTA and CDR2 is FQGTGA. The CDR3 spells CASSDLTSKQFF. Here the CDR3 DNA reads TGTGCCAGCAGCGACTTAACGAGTAAGCAGTTCTTC.

V gene TRBV5-5 combines with J gene TRBJ1-5; 9 bases match TRBD1. The CDR3 length is 19 residues. CDR1 is SGHKS and CDR2 is YYEKEE in the germline V gene (reference sequence). The trim removed 4 bases at V and 1 base at J, leaving 15 bases unmatched. DNA for the CDR3: TGTGCCAGCAGCCGAAAACCGGGACAGGGCTCTTCGAGCAATCAGCCCCAGCATTTT. Its translation is CASSRKPGQGSSSNQPQHF.

The rearrangement uses TRBV11-3 and TRBJ2-3; perhaps TRBD1 as D (6 bases). Trimming removed 2 bases from V and 6 bases from J, with 6 bases in between. The CDR3 totals 12 residues. CDR1 SGHNT and CDR2 YENEEA come from the germline V gene. CDR3 amino acids: CASSLQGDTQYF. As DNA, the CDR3 is TGTGCCAGCAGCTTACAGGGGGATACGCAGTATTTT.

The chain uses TRBV9 and TRBJ2-5; the D gene could be TRBD1 or TRBD2 (6 bases each). V lost 0 bases and J 5 bases, leaving 17 bases between the germline ends. In germline, CDR1 is SGDLS, CDR2 YYNGEE. The CDR3 is 16 residues long. The CDR3 nucleotides are TGTGCCAGCAGCGTAGGGCGGAGGGGGTCGGTGGAGACCCAGTACTTC. It translates to CASSVGRRGSVETQYF.

The rearrangement joins TRBV25-1 to TRBJ1-1, with D tentatively TRBD1 (6 bases). V dropped 2 bases and J dropped 1 base, with 11 bases sitting between them. This CDR3 spans 15 amino acids. CDR1 is MGHDK and CDR2 is SYGVNS in the germline V gene. CDR3 residues: CASSETGRGNTEAFF. In DNA form, the CDR3 reads TGTGCCAGCAGTGAAACAGGGAGGGGGAACACTGAAGCTTTCTTT.

This sequence joins TRBV19 and TRBJ1-2; a weak D match, TRBD1 (5 bases). Per germline, CDR1 LNHDA and CDR2 SQIVND (reference sequence). V lost 4 bases to trimming and J lost 4 bases, with 16 bases between them. The CDR3 extends over 15 amino acids. DNA for the CDR3: TGTGCCAGTAGTAATTCGGGACCGTCCGCCTATGGCTACACCTTC. Translated: CASSNSGPSAYGYTF.

The chain combines TRBV11-2 with TRBJ2-2; no clear D gene. Germline V gene lookup returns CDR1 SGHAT and CDR2 FQNNGV. The CDR3 totals 15 residues. Trimming cost V 5 bases and J 1 base, with 11 bases left between them. The CDR3 sequence: CASSGVTLNTGELFF. The DNA for the CDR3 is TGTGCCAGCAGCGGAGTTACCTTGAACACCGGGGAGCTGTTTTTT.

This chain connects TRBV18 to TRBJ2-1, with D possibly matching TRBD2 (6 bases). V was shortened by 0 bases and J by 3 bases, with 9 bases between the two germline ends. The germline gives CDR1 KGHSH, CDR2 LQKENI. CDR3 length: 15 amino acids. CDR3 sequence (DNA): TGTGCCAGCTCACCACCGAACGGGAGCTACAATGAGCAGTTCTTC. Translating gives CASSPPNGSYNEQFF.

This chain uses TRBV10-3 with TRBJ2-1; D not certain. Germline CDR1 and CDR2: ENHRY and SYGVKD. This CDR3 is built from 12 residues. Deletions cut 2 bases from V and 11 bases from J, with 10 bases between. The DNA of the CDR3 is TGTGCCATCAGTGAGGCGAGGCAAAAGCAGTTCTTC. Protein: CAISEARQKQFF.

The rearrangement links TRBV7-3 to TRBJ2-5; no definite D call. The CDR3 loop spans 13 amino acids. V gave up 5 bases and J gave up 5 bases, with 12 bases separating them. Germline V gene sequence: CDR1 SGHTA, CDR2 FQGTGA. The chain's CDR3 is CASSPARSETQYF. The CDR3 DNA reads as TGTGCCAGCAGCCCAGCCCGGTCCGAGACCCAGTACTTC.

The J gene is TRBJ2-7, the V gene TRBV27; TRBD2 agrees at 8 bases. The CDR3 sequence is 13 residues long. After removal of 4 bases from V and 4 bases from J, the junction contained 3 bases not matched to a gene. Germline V gives CDR1 MNHEY, CDR2 SMNVEV (reference sequence). The CDR3, as DNA: TGTGCCAGCAGTTCGGGACTAGGTTACGAGCAGTACTTC. It translates to CASSSGLGYEQYF.

This chain uses TRBV5-5 with TRBJ2-3; perhaps TRBD1 as D (7 bases). The CDR3 consists of 16 residues. Trimming removed 0 bases from V and 8 bases from J, with 19 bases in between. The germline V gene encodes CDR1 SGHKS and CDR2 YYEKEE (reference sequence). The CDR3 sequence is CASSLDRGGPTGTQYF. CDR3 DNA: TGTGCCAGCAGCTTGGACAGGGGAGGACCCACCGGTACGCAGTATTTT. Full variable domain (rest looked up from reference TRBV5-5 and TRBJ2-3): DAGVTQSPTHLIKTRGQQVTLRCSPISGHKSVSWYQQVLGQGPQFIFQYYEKEERGRGNFPDRFSARQFPNYSSELNVNALLLGDSALYLCASSLDRGGPTGTQYFGPGTRLTVL.

This sequence joins TRBV7-2 and TRBJ1-1; no definite D call. The CDR3 extends over 14 amino acids. Trimming took 1 base from V and 1 from J, leaving 7 bases between them. Germline V gene lookup returns CDR1 SGHTA and CDR2 FQGNSA. The CDR3 here is CASSLVVGNTEAFF. The CDR3 DNA reads as TGTGCCAGCAGCTTAGTAGTGGGGAACACTGAAGCTTTCTTT.

The chain has TRBV11-2 and TRBJ2-3, with D possibly TRBD2 on 6 matching bases. V was shortened by 1 base and J by 2 bases, with 13 bases between the two germline ends. Germline loops: CDR1 SGHAT, CDR2 FQNNGV. The CDR3 totals 16 residues. CDR3 residues: CASSLVTSTDTDTQYF. In DNA, the CDR3 is TGTGCCAGCAGCTTAGTGACTAGTACCGACACAGATACGCAGTATTTT. Using reference TRBV11-2 and TRBJ2-3 for the parts outside the CDR3, the full variable domain is EAGVAQSPRYKIIEKRQSVAFWCNPISGHATLYWYQQILGQGPKLLIQFQNNGVVDDSQLPKDRFSAERLKGVDSTLKIQPAKLEDSAVYLCASSLVTSTDTDTQYFGPGTRLTVL.

The chain links TRBV29-1 to TRBJ1-2; D perhaps matches TRBD1 (6 bases). CDR1 and CDR2 (germline): SQVTM, ANQGSEA. Trimming took 3 bases from V and 3 from J, leaving 11 bases between them. CDR3 length: 13 amino acids. DNA for the CDR3: TGCAGCGTTGACCAGGACAGTCACTATGGCTACACCTTC. This sequence encodes CSVDQDSHYGYTF.

This sequence joins TRBV6-1 and TRBJ2-2, with D tentatively TRBD1 (6 bases). This CDR3 has 12 amino acids. The V gene lost 8 bases and the J gene lost 3 bases, with 7 bases spanning the gap. Germline V gives CDR1 MNHNS, CDR2 SASEGT. DNA for the CDR3: TGTGCCAGCCAGGGGTACACCGGGGAGCTGTTTTTT. Amino acid sequence: CASQGYTGELFF.

The chain has TRBV18 and TRBJ1-1; D uncertain. Germline CDR1 is KGHSH and CDR2 is LQKENI. The CDR3 has 13 residues. V shed 1 base and J shed 2 bases, with 5 bases lying between them. Here the CDR3 reads CASSPQANTEAFF. The CDR3 region has the DNA TGTGCCAGCTCACCACAGGCTAACACTGAAGCTTTCTTT.

The J gene is TRBJ2-1, the V gene TRBV7-2; D gene unclear. This CDR3 region has 15 residues. Trimming left V 1 base short and J 6 bases short, with 13 bases between. From germline, CDR1 is SGHTA and CDR2 FQGNSA. This CDR3 reads CASSLDGTTGNEQFF. In nucleotides, the CDR3 is TGTGCCAGCAGCTTAGACGGCACTACGGGCAATGAGCAGTTCTTC.

CDR3 region: CASSSSGTSGYEQYF. The CDR3 bases are TGTGCCAGCAGCTCCTCCGGGACTAGCGGGTACGAGCAGTACTTC. The V and J genes are TRBV7-2 and TRBJ2-5, with 12 bases identical to TRBD2. With the DNA end fitting TRBJ2-7 better, the J assignment may be wrong. The germline V gene encodes CDR1 SGHTA and CDR2 FQGNSA. The CDR3 is made up of 15 amino acids.

The CDR3 DNA is TGTGCCAGCAGCGTAGGGGGGACTAGCGGGAGGGAAGGGGATGAGCAGTTCTTC. This encodes CASSVGGTSGREGDEQFF. This chain links TRBV9 with TRBJ2-1; 16 nucleotides line up with TRBD2. The CDR3 spans 18 residues. Trimming took 0 bases from V and 8 from J; bases not matched to a gene: 8. The germline CDR1 and CDR2 sequences are SGDLS and YYNGEE. Complete variable domain (other parts from reference TRBV9 and TRBJ2-1): DSGVTQTPKHLITATGQRVTLRCSPRSGDLSVYWYQQSLDQGLQFLIQYYNGEERAKGNILERFSAQQFPDLHSELNLSSLELGDSALYFCASSVGGTSGREGDEQFFGPGTRLTVL.

The CDR3 nucleotides are TGTGCCAGCAGCTCCAAAGAGACCCAGTACTTC. It is translated as CASSSKETQYF. This chain connects TRBV5-6 to TRBJ2-5; D gene ambiguous. Per the germline V gene, CDR1 is SGHDT and CDR2 is YYEEEE. CDR3 length: 11 amino acids. The germline V and J ends were trimmed by 3 bases and 3 bases, with 3 bases remaining between them.

In regard to this clone: One end of the junction does not line up with germline, which may come from a read error. This chain's CDR3 is CAWTPLTKRHSYEQYF. The CDR3 bases are TGTGCCTGGACCCCTCTAACTAAGCGGCACTCCTACGAGCAGTATTTC. The chain has TRBV30 and TRBJ2-7; weak D call: TRBD2 (5 bases). Germline values: CDR1 GTSNPN, CDR2 SVGIG (reference sequence). The CDR3 has 16 amino acids.

The chain uses TRBV29-1 and TRBJ2-3; weak D call: TRBD1 (6 bases). V was shortened by 3 bases and J by 2 bases, with 12 bases between the two germline ends. CDR1 SQVTM and CDR2 ANQGSEA come from the germline V gene. The length of the CDR3 is 14 residues. The DNA for the CDR3 is TGCAGCGTTGACGGGCAGGGGCTCACAGATACGCAGTATTTT. It is translated as CSVDGQGLTDTQYF.

The genes are TRBV5-6 and TRBJ1-1; tentatively, D is TRBD1 (6 bases). V was trimmed by 1 base and J by 1 base, leaving 11 bases between them. The CDR3 length is 15 residues. From germline, CDR1 is SGHDT and CDR2 YYEEEE. CDR3 nucleotide sequence: TGTGCCAGCAGCTTGACAGGGTGGGGGAACACTGAAGCTTTCTTT. Translated, it gives CASSLTGWGNTEAFF.